Each of the 7 T cell receptor beta chains below was sequenced from the same sample in a study of T cells after yellow fever vaccination. In TCRdb, the 5' RACE reads were re-called with MiXCR into one record per CDR3 protein. This sample has 300,000 to 350,000 distinct CDR3 sequences, with around 4.5% found just once. Source: PBMCs, taken 15 days after the yellow fever booster vaccination. These receptors were obtained from a man in his late teens or twenties who received the YFV17D yellow fever vaccine.

This clonotype came up many times. In DNA form, the CDR3 reads TGTGCCACCAGCAGAGGCTACACCGGGACAGGGTTGGGGCAGCCCCAGCATTTT. Amino acids: CATSRGYTGTGLGQPQHF. The rearrangement uses TRBV15 and TRBJ1-5, with 9 bases fitting TRBD1. Germline loops: CDR1 LNHNV, CDR2 YYDKDF (reference sequence). The V gene end was trimmed by 1 base and the J gene end by 7 bases; junction bases not matched to a gene: 14. The CDR3 is 18 residues long.

This clonotype was counted between two and nine times. The chain recombines TRBV7-8 with TRBJ2-3; D is perhaps TRBD1 or TRBD2 (5 bases each). Trimming stripped 4 bases from V and 2 bases from J, with 19 bases between. Germline CDR1 SGHVS, CDR2 FQNEAQ. This CDR3 is 17 amino acids long. The DNA for the CDR3 is TGTGCCAGCAGCTCCTCGGGGCCAACGAGAGCCACAGATACGCAGTATTTT. Translation: CASSSSGPTRATDTQYF.

The chain combines TRBV20-1 with TRBJ1-1; D gene uncertain. Trimming left V 4 bases short and J 1 base short, with 7 bases between. Looked up from germline, CDR1 is DFQATT and CDR2 is SNEGSKA (reference sequence). There are 12 residues in the CDR3. The CDR3 region is CSAIGPNTEAFF. For the CDR3, the DNA is TGCAGTGCTATAGGTCCGAACACTGAAGCTTTCTTT.

This clonotype was counted at least ten times. The chain uses TRBV7-8 and TRBJ1-2; unclear D gene. Germline V lookup: CDR1 SGHVS, CDR2 FQNEAQ. This CDR3 region has 14 residues. V was clipped by 1 base and J by 5 bases, with 11 bases between them. CDR3 sequence (DNA): TGTGCCAGCAGCTTAGATCGCACGACTTATGGCTACACCTTC. It specifies CASSLDRTTYGYTF.

There are a few counts of this clonotype. V usage is TRBV12-5 and J usage is TRBJ2-7; D is perhaps TRBD1 (6 bases). V was shortened by 3 bases and J by 0 bases, with 12 bases between the two germline ends. The length of the CDR3 is 15 residues. CDR1 LGHNT and CDR2 FRNRAP come from the germline V gene. For the CDR3, the DNA is TGTGCTAGTGGTTTTGTGGACAGAAGCTCCTACGAGCAGTACTTC. Protein product: CASGFVDRSSYEQYF.

This clonotype has at least ten counts. This sequence joins TRBV10-3 and TRBJ1-4; 9 nucleotides match TRBD1. Germline V lookup: CDR1 ENHRY, CDR2 SYGVKD. Unmatched junction bases numbered 6, after V lost 6 bases and J lost 7 bases. This CDR3 is 14 amino acids long. CDR3 loop: CAIREGTGTEKLFF. Here the CDR3 DNA reads TGTGCCATCAGAGAAGGGACAGGGACTGAAAAACTGTTTTTT.

With respect to this clonotype: One junction end does not reproduce the germline sequence, and a read error may be involved. V gene TRBV5-1 combines with J gene TRBJ2-1; D is ambiguous. This CDR3 has 15 amino acids. Looked up from germline, CDR1 is SGHRS and CDR2 is YFSETQ. The CDR3 sequence is CASSLSRLSFNEQFF. CDR3 in DNA: TGCGCCAGCAGCTTGTCCAGACTCTCCTTCAATGAGCAGTTCTTC.